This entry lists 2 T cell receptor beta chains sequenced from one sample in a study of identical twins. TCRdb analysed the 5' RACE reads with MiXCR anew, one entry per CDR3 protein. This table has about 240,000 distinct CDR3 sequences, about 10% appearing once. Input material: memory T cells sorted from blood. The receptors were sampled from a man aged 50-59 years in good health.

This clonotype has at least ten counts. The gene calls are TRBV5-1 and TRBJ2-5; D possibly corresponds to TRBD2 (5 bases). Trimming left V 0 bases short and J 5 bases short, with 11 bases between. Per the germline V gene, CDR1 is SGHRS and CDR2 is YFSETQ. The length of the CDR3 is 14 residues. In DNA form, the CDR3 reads TGCGCCAGCAGCTTGGCTGTGGGCGGGGAGACCCAGTACTTC. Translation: CASSLAVGGETQYF.

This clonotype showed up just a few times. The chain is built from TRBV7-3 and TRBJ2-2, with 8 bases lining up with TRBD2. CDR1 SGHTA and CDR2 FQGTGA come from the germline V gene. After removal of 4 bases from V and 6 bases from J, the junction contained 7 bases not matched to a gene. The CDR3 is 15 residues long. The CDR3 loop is CASSSDGLASGELFF. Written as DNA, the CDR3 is TGTGCCAGCAGCTCCGACGGACTAGCATCCGGGGAGCTGTTTTTT.